This T cell receptor beta chain stems from a study of shared clonotypes between healthy human individuals. Looking at the study overall: Each donor had three CD4 naive, three CD4 memory, two CD8 naive and one CD8 memory plate. General observations from the study: The study generally estimated greater richness for naive than memory subsets.

This clone appeared a few times. The antigen is unknown. Generated by immunoSEQ multiplex PCR, the TCRdb table keeps only in-frame clones and is missing some. Of about 2.3 million clones in the sample, more than 80% were seen once. Donors, healthy HIV-negative adults, lacked recent acute infections or vaccinations. This CDR3 region has 16 residues. V gave up 4 bases and J gave up 6 bases; unmatched junction bases: 7. CDR1 and CDR2 from the germline V gene are SGHNT and YYREEE (reference sequence). This TCR derives from a man between 18 and 35 years old in good health. Some clones in this sample may be carry-over from other donors' samples. The rearrangement uses TRBV5-4 and TRBJ2-7; 16 bases align to TRBD2. The sample consisted of naive CD4+ T cells from PBMCs. Subset: CD45RA+ positively selected. The CDR3 nucleotides are TGTGCCAGCAGCCCGGGACTAGCGGGAGGGTTGGGCGAGCAGTACTTC. It yields the protein CASSPGLAGGLGEQYF.